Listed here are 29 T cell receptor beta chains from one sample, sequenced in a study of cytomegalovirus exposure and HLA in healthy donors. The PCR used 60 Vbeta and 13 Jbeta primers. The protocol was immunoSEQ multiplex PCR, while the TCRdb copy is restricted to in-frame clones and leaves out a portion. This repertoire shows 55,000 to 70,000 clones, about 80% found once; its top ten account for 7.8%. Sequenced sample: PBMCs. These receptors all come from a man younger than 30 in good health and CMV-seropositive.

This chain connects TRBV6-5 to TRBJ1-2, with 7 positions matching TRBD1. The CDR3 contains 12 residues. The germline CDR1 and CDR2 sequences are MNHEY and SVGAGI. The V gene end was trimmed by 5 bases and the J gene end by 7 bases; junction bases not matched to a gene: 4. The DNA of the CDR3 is TGTGCCAGCAGTACGACAGGGAGTGGCTACACCTTC. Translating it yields CASSTTGSGYTF.

In DNA form, the CDR3 reads TGCACGACGGGGGTTGGCGAAAAACTGTTTTTT. It is translated as CTTGVGEKLFF. The rearrangement links TRBV29-1 to TRBJ1-4; D is perhaps TRBD1 (5 bases). CDR3 size: 11 residues. Germline V gene sequence: CDR1 SQVTM, CDR2 ANQGSEA.

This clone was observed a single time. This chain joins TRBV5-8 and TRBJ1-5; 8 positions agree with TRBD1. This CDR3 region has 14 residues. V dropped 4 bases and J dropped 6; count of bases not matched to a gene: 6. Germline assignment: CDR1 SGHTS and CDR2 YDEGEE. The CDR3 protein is CASSPRTGFQPQHF. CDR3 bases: TGTGCCAGCAGCCCGAGGACAGGGTTTCAGCCCCAGCATTTT.

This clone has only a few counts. The CDR3 reads CASSETGTASGAQHF. CDR3 coding DNA: TGTGCCAGCAGTGAAACCGGGACAGCTTCAGGAGCCCAGCATTTT. The chain links TRBV6-1 to TRBJ1-5; 7 positions match TRBD1. Looked up from germline, CDR1 is MNHNS and CDR2 is SASEGT. CDR3 length equals 15 residues. J was trimmed by 11 bases and V by 2 bases; bases with no gene match: 12.

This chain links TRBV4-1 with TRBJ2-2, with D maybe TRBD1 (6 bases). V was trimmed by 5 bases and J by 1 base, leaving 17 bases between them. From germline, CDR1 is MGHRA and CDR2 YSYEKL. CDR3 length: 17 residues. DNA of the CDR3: TGCGCCAGCAGCTCCCTGGGGCAGGGGCGGAACACCGGGGAGCTGTTTTTT. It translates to CASSSLGQGRNTGELFF.

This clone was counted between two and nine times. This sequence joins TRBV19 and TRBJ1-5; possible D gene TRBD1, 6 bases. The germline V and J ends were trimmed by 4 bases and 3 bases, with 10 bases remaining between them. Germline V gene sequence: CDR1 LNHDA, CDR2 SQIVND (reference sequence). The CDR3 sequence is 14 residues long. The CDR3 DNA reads TGTGCCAGTAGTAAGGGACACATCAATCAGCCCCAGCATTTT. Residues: CASSKGHINQPQHF. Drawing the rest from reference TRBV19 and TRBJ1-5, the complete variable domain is DGGITQSPKYLFRKEGQNVTLSCEQNLNHDAMYWYRQDPGQGLRLIYYSQIVNDFQKGDIAEGYSVSREKKESFPLTVTSAQKNPTAFYLCASSKGHINQPQHFGDGTRLSIL.

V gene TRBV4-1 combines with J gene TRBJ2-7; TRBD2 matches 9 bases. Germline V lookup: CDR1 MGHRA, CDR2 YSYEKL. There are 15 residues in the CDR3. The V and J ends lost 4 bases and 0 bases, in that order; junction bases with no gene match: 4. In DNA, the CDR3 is TGCGCCAGCAGCCCCGGACTAGCGCTCTCCTACGAGCAGTACTTC. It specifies CASSPGLALSYEQYF.

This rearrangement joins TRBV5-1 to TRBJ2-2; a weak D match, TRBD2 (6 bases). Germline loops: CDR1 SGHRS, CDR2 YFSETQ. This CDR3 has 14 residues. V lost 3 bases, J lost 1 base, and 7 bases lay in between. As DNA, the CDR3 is TGCGCCAGCAGCTACGGGGGGAACACCGGGGAGCTGTTTTTT. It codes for CASSYGGNTGELFF.

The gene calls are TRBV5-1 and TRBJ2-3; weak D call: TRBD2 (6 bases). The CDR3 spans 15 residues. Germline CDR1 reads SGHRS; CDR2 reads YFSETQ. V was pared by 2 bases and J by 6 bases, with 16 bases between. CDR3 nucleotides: TGCGCCAGCAGCTTCTTGAAGGGGAGGAGTGATACGCAGTATTTT. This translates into CASSFLKGRSDTQYF.

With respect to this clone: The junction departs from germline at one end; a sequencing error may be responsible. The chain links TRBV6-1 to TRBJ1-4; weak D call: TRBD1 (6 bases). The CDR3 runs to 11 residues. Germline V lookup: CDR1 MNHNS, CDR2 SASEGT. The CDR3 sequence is CASRTTGSNVF. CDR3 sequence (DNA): TGTGCCAGCAGGACGACAGGCTCTAACGTTTTT.

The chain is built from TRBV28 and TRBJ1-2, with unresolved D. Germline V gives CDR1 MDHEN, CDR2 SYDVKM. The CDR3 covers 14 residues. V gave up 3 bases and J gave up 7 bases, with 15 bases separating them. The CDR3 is CASSFPGGGRGYTF. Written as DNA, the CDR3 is TGTGCCAGCAGTTTCCCGGGAGGCGGACGTGGCTACACCTTC.

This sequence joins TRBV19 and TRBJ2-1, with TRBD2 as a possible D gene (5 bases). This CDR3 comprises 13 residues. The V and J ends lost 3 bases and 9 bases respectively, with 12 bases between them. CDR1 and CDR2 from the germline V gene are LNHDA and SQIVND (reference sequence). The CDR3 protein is CASSISGVGEQFF. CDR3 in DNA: TGTGCCAGTAGTATTTCCGGGGTGGGTGAGCAGTTCTTC.

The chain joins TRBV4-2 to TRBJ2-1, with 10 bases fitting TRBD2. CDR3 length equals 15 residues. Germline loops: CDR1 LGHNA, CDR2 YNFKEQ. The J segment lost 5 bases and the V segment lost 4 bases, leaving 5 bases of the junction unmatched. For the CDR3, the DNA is TGTGCCAGCAGCCCGGGGACTAGCGTTGACAATGAGCAGTTCTTC. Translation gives CASSPGTSVDNEQFF.

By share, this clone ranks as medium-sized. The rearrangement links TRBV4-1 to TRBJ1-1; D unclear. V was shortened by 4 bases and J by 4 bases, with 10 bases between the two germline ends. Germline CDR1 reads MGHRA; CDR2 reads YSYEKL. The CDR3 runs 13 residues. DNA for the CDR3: TGCGCCAGCAGCCCCGGCGGCTTCACTGAAGCTTTCTTT. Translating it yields CASSPGGFTEAFF.

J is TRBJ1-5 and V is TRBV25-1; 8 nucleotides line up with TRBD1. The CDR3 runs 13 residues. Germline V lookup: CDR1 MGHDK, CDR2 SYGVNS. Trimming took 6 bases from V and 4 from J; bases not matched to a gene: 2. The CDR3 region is CASRDRENQPQHF. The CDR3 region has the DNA TGTGCCAGCAGGGACAGGGAAAATCAGCCCCAGCATTTT.

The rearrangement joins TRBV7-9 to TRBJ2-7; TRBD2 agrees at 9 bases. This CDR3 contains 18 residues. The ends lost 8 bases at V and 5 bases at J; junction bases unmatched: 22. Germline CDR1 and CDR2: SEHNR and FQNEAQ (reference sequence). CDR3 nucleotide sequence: TGTGCCAGCGGTTTCTCACCGGGACTAGCAGGAGGGGTCCACGAGCAGTACTTC. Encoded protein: CASGFSPGLAGGVHEQYF. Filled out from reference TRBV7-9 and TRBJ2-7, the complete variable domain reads DTGVSQNPRHKITKRGQNVTFRCDPISEHNRLYWYRQTLGQGPEFLTYFQNEAQLEKSRLLSDRFSAERPKGSFSTLEIQRTEQGDSAMYLCASGFSPGLAGGVHEQYFGPGTRLTVT.

Here the CDR3 reads CASGAGTGNEKLFF. CDR3 nucleotides: TGTGCCAGCGGCGCCGGGACAGGGAATGAAAAACTGTTTTTT. The rearrangement joins TRBV28 to TRBJ1-4; 9 nucleotides align to TRBD1. CDR3 length: 14 amino acids. With 8 bases clipped from V and 5 bases from J, the junction kept 6 bases outside the gene matches. Germline lookup yields CDR1 MDHEN and CDR2 SYDVKM. Supplemented by reference TRBV28 and TRBJ1-4, the full variable domain reads DVKVTQSSRYLVKRTGEKVFLECVQDMDHENMFWYRQDPGLGLRLIYFSYDVKMKEKGDIPEGYSVSREKKERFSLILESASTNQTSMYLCASGAGTGNEKLFFGSGTQLSVL.

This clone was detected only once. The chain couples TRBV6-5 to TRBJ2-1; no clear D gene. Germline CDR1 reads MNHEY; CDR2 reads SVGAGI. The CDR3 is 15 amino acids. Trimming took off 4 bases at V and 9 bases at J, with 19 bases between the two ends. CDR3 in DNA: TGTGCCAGCAGTTTTGAGGCCATCCTCCCCGGTGAGCAGTTCTTC. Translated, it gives CASSFEAILPGEQFF.

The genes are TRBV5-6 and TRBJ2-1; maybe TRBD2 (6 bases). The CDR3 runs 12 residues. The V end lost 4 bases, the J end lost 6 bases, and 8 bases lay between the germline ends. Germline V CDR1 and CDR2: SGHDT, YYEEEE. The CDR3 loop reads CASSKEGNEQFF. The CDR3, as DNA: TGTGCCAGCAGCAAGGAGGGCAATGAGCAGTTCTTC.

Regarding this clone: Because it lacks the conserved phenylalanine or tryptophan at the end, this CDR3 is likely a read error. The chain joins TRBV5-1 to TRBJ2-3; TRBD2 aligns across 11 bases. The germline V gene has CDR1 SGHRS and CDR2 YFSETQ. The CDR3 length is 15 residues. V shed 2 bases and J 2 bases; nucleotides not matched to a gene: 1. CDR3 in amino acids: CASSFSGGATDTQYV. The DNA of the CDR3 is TGCGCCAGCAGCTTTAGCGGGGGGGCCACAGATACGCAGTATGTT.

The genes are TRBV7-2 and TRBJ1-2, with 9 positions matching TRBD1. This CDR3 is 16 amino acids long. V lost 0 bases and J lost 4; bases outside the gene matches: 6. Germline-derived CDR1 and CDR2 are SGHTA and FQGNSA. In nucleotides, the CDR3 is TGTGCCAGCAGCTTAGCGGTGGGGACAGGGAGCTATGGCTACACCTTC. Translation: CASSLAVGTGSYGYTF.

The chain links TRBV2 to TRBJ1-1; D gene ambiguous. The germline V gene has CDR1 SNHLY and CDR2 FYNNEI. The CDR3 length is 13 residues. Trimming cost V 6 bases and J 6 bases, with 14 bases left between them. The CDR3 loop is CASREIVSSEAFF. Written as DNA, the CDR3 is TGTGCCAGCAGAGAGATCGTTAGTTCTGAAGCTTTCTTT.

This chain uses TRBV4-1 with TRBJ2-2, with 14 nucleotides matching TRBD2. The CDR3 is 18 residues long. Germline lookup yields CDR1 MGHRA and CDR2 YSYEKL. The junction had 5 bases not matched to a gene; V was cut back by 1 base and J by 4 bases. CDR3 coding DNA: TGCGCCAGCAGCCAAGTTGTGACTAGCGGGGGGGCCACCGGGGAGCTGTTTTTT. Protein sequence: CASSQVVTSGGATGELFF.

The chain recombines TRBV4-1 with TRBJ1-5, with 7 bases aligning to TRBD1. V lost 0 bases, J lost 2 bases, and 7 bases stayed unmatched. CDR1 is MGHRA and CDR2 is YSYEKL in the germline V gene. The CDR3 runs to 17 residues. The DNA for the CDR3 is TGCGCCAGCAGCCAAGAATTGGGGACAGTAGGCAATCAGCCCCAGCATTTT. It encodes CASSQELGTVGNQPQHF.

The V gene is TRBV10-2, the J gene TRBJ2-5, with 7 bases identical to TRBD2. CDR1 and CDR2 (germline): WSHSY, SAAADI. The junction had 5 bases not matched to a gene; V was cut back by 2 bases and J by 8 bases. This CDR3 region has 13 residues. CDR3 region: CASSEQGGGTQYF. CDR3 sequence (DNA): TGCGCCAGCAGTGAGCAGGGCGGGGGAACCCAGTACTTC.

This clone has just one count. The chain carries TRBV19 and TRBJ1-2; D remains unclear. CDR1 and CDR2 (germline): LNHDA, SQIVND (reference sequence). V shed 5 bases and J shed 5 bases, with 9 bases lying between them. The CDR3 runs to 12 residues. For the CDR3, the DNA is TGTGCCAGTAGTGTGTCAGGATATGGCTACACCTTC. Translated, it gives CASSVSGYGYTF.

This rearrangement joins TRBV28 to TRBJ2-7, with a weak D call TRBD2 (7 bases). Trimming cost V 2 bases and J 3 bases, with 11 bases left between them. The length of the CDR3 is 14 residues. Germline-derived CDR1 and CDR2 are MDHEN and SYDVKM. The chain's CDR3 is CASSLGGGGYEQYF. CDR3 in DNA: TGTGCCAGCAGTTTAGGAGGGGGGGGCTACGAGCAGTACTTC.

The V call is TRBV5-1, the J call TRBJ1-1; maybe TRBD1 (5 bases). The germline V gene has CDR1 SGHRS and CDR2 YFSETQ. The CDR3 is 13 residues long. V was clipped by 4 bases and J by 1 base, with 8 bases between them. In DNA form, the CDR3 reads TGCGCCAGCAGCCTCAGGGAGAACACTGAAGCTTTCTTT. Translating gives CASSLRENTEAFF.

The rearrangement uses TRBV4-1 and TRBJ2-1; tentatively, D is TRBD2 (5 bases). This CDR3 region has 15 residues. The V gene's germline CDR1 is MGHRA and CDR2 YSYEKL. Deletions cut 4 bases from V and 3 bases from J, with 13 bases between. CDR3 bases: TGCGCCAGCAGCCTCAGACCGGGGTTCTACAATGAGCAGTTCTTC. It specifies CASSLRPGFYNEQFF.